These 26 T cell receptor beta chains came from one sample sequenced in a study of blood T cell repertoires in COVID-19. Here immunoSEQ multiplex PCR was the method, and the copy in TCRdb shows in-frame clones only, minus some. Here the sample spans 25,000 to 35,000 clones, 85% to 95% being singletons. The sample consisted of peripheral blood. The source of these receptors is a human donor in a cohort sampled during active COVID-19.

The rearrangement links TRBV19 to TRBJ1-2, with 9 bases identical to TRBD1. The CDR3 runs 11 residues. Germline lookup yields CDR1 LNHDA and CDR2 SQIVND (reference sequence). V lost 10 bases and J lost 7; bases outside the gene matches: 4. The CDR3 region is CAIQQGAGYTF. The CDR3, as DNA: TGTGCCATTCAACAGGGGGCTGGCTACACCTTC.

The rearrangement uses TRBV2 and TRBJ1-4; D is unclear. Between the trimmed V and J ends, which lost 2 bases and 5 bases, there was a span of 15 bases. CDR1 is SNHLY and CDR2 is FYNNEI in the germline V gene. This CDR3 contains 16 residues. The CDR3 loop reads CASSEILGQENEKLFF. DNA for the CDR3: TGTGCCAGCAGTGAAATCCTTGGGCAGGAAAATGAAAAACTGTTTTTT.

Comments on this clone: Different DNA sequences within this sample yield the same CDR3. The chain is built from TRBV7-9 and TRBJ2-2; the D gene is possibly TRBD1 (7 bases). V gave up 1 base and J gave up 6 bases, with 12 bases separating them. The germline V gene encodes CDR1 SEHNR and CDR2 FQNEAQ (reference sequence). The CDR3 has 15 residues. Here the CDR3 DNA reads TGTGCCAGCAGCTTAGGGGCAGGGGGGCCCGGGGAGCTGTTTTTT. Its translation: CASSLGAGGPGELFF. The full variable domain, with the rest looked up from reference TRBV7-9 and TRBJ2-2, is DTGVSQNPRHKITKRGQNVTFRCDPISEHNRLYWYRQTLGQGPEFLTYFQNEAQLEKSRLLSDRFSAERPKGSFSTLEIQRTEQGDSAMYLCASSLGAGGPGELFFGEGSRLTVL.

DNA for the CDR3: TGTGCCAGCAGTGAGGAGAGCGTCAGCGGCTACACCTTC. Encoded protein: CASSEESVSGYTF. J is TRBJ1-2 and V is TRBV2; D not certain. Between the trimmed V and J ends, which lost 3 bases and 8 bases, there was a span of 13 bases. Germline assignment: CDR1 SNHLY and CDR2 FYNNEI. The CDR3 extends over 13 amino acids.

The J gene is TRBJ1-1, the V gene TRBV29-1; D perhaps matches TRBD1 (5 bases). The germline CDR1 and CDR2 sequences are SQVTM and ANQGSEA. V dropped 1 base and J dropped 1 base, with 10 bases sitting between them. This CDR3 has 14 residues. CDR3 coding DNA: TGCAGCGTTGAAGCCTTGACAGAGAACACTGAAGCTTTCTTT. Protein: CSVEALTENTEAFF.

This chain links TRBV7-9 with TRBJ2-5; 7 nucleotides match TRBD2. Germline lookup yields CDR1 SEHNR and CDR2 FQNEAQ (reference sequence). This CDR3 has 16 amino acids. Trimming at V came to 5 bases and at J to 5 bases, leaving 14 bases not matched to a gene. For the CDR3, the DNA is TGTGCCAGCAGCCGAAACCTCGGGCGGGAGCGGGAGACCCAGTACTTC. Its protein is CASSRNLGRERETQYF.

The chain has TRBV29-1 and TRBJ1-3; D uncertain. The CDR3 is 13 residues long. Trimming shortened V by 5 bases and J by 4 bases, and 12 bases separated the two germline ends. From germline, CDR1 is SQVTM and CDR2 ANQGSEA. The CDR3 spells CSVPRRSGNTIYF. The CDR3 bases are TGCAGCGTTCCGAGGAGGTCCGGAAACACCATATATTTT.

The V gene is TRBV7-3, the J gene TRBJ2-2; 9 nucleotides match TRBD2. Germline lookup yields CDR1 SGHTA and CDR2 FQGTGA. This CDR3 is built from 18 residues. V dropped 5 bases and J dropped 0; count of bases not matched to a gene: 10. This CDR3 reads CASSTPRGGRTNTGELFF. CDR3 sequence (DNA): TGTGCCAGCAGCACCCCGCGGGGGGGGCGAACGAACACCGGGGAGCTGTTTTTT.

This rearrangement joins TRBV27 to TRBJ1-5, with 10 bases matching TRBD1. The V gene's germline CDR1 is MNHEY and CDR2 SMNVEV (reference sequence). This CDR3 comprises 15 residues. V gave up 5 bases and J gave up 5 bases; unmatched junction bases: 6. The CDR3 DNA sequence: TGTGCCAGCAGTAGGGCCGGGACAGGGGATCAGCCCCAGCATTTT. Translated: CASSRAGTGDQPQHF.

The chain links TRBV18 to TRBJ2-3, with 10 bases matching TRBD2. CDR1 is KGHSH, CDR2 LQKENI, per germline. The CDR3 has 20 residues. Unmatched junction bases numbered 17, after V lost 3 bases and J lost 2 bases. The CDR3 DNA reads as TGTGCCAGCTCACCCCTCCCAATAGCGGGAGGAACGACAAACACAGATACGCAGTATTTT. As protein: CASSPLPIAGGTTNTDTQYF. The entire variable domain, with the rest obtained from reference TRBV18 and TRBJ2-3, is as follows: NAGVMQNPRHLVRRRGQEARLRCSPMKGHSHVYWYRQLPEEGLKFMVYLQKENIIDESGMPKERFSAEFPKEGPSILRIQQVVRGDSAAYFCASSPLPIAGGTTNTDTQYFGPGTRLTVL.

The chain is built from TRBV5-4 and TRBJ1-2, with no clear D. Germline assignment: CDR1 SGHNT and CDR2 YYREEE (reference sequence). This CDR3 is 13 amino acids long. The V gene lost 5 bases and the J gene lost 5 bases, with 13 bases spanning the gap. The CDR3 is CASRQGREYGYTF. The CDR3 DNA follows: TGTGCCAGCAGACAAGGTCGGGAGTATGGCTACACCTTC.

V gene TRBV28 combines with J gene TRBJ2-2; D possibly corresponds to TRBD2 (6 bases). Trimming took 4 bases from V and 2 from J, leaving 14 bases between them. The CDR3 is 16 amino acids. Per the germline V gene, CDR1 is MDHEN and CDR2 is SYDVKM. CDR3 protein: CASSSGGTSNTGELFF. The DNA of the CDR3 is TGTGCCAGCAGTTCTGGGGGGACCTCAAACACCGGGGAGCTGTTTTTT.

The gene calls are TRBV11-2 and TRBJ2-7; D may be TRBD1 (6 bases). The CDR3 runs to 18 residues. The ends were cut back, 4 bases at V and 2 bases at J, with 24 bases in the middle. Germline V lookup: CDR1 SGHAT, CDR2 FQNNGV. The CDR3 DNA sequence: TGTGCCAGCAGCTCATACCCGATATTAGGGACAACAACCTACGAGCAGTACTTC. This translates into CASSSYPILGTTTYEQYF.

The rearrangement joins TRBV7-6 to TRBJ2-7; 12 bases fit TRBD2. In germline, CDR1 is SGHVS, CDR2 FNYEAQ. CDR3 length equals 17 residues. V trimming: 3 bases; J trimming: 3 bases; junction bases outside the gene matches: 9. CDR3 sequence reads: CASSFWASGRAGYEQYF. DNA for the CDR3: TGTGCCAGCAGCTTTTGGGCTAGCGGGAGGGCCGGCTACGAGCAGTACTTC.

The rearrangement links TRBV10-3 to TRBJ1-1; TRBD1 is a possible D gene (6 bases). With 6 bases removed from V and 0 bases from J, the gap between germline ends came to 11 bases. The CDR3 is 14 amino acids. Germline values: CDR1 ENHRY, CDR2 SYGVKD. CDR3 bases: TGTGCCATCAGCGAAGGACAGCTGAACACTGAAGCTTTCTTT. Protein product: CAISEGQLNTEAFF.

This chain connects TRBV7-9 to TRBJ1-2; D not resolved. There are 12 residues in the CDR3. From germline, CDR1 is SEHNR and CDR2 FQNEAQ (reference sequence). V was shortened by 1 base and J by 4 bases, with 4 bases between the two germline ends. CDR3 nucleotide sequence: TGTGCCAGCAGCTTAGGGAGCTATGGCTACACCTTC. Its protein is CASSLGSYGYTF.

The chain is built from TRBV2 and TRBJ2-7, with D maybe TRBD1 (5 bases). The germline gives CDR1 SNHLY, CDR2 FYNNEI. This CDR3 is built from 13 residues. Trimming left V 6 bases short and J 6 bases short, with 15 bases between. CDR3 nucleotides: TGTGCCAGCAGCCTCACAGGTACAGGCGAGCAGTACTTC. This gives the protein CASSLTGTGEQYF.

The sample holds one count of this clone. The rearrangement links TRBV7-3 to TRBJ2-1, with 8 bases matching TRBD2. The CDR3 loop spans 16 amino acids. Per germline, CDR1 SGHTA and CDR2 FQGTGA. Losses at the gene ends were 5 bases for V and 7 bases for J; bases not matched to a gene: 13. The CDR3 nucleotides are TGTGCCAGCAGCCCATCCGGGAGCGGGAGCCGAAATGAGCAGTTCTTC. It encodes CASSPSGSGSRNEQFF. Filled out from reference TRBV7-3 and TRBJ2-1, the complete variable domain reads GAGVSQTPSNKVTEKGKYVELRCDPISGHTALYWYRQSLGQGPEFLIYFQGTGAADDSGLPNDRFFAVRPEGSVSTLKIQRTERGDSAVYLCASSPSGSGSRNEQFFGPGTRLTVL.

J is TRBJ2-7 and V is TRBV19; TRBD1 aligns across 11 bases. The CDR3 is 14 residues long. Trimming cost V 10 bases and J 3 bases; bases outside gene matches: 8. Germline assignment: CDR1 LNHDA and CDR2 SQIVND (reference sequence). The CDR3 DNA sequence: TGTGCCACCCAACGGACAGGGGGCATCTACGAGCAGTACTTC. It yields the protein CATQRTGGIYEQYF.

This clone turned up a few times. The rearrangement uses TRBV5-1 and TRBJ1-5; D not certain. With 0 bases removed from V and 3 bases from J, the gap between germline ends came to 10 bases. The length of the CDR3 is 15 residues. In germline, CDR1 is SGHRS, CDR2 YFSETQ. In DNA form, the CDR3 reads TGCGCCAGCAGCTTGGGGCAGCACTACAATCAGCCCCAGCATTTT. This sequence encodes CASSLGQHYNQPQHF.

The gene calls are TRBV29-1 and TRBJ1-2, with D perhaps matching TRBD1 (5 bases). The CDR3 sequence is 13 residues long. CDR1 SQVTM and CDR2 ANQGSEA come from the germline V gene. V lost 3 bases, J lost 2 bases, and 10 bases lay in between. The CDR3 region is CSVDPGGNYGYTF. The CDR3 DNA is TGCAGCGTTGATCCGGGGGGGAACTATGGCTACACCTTC.

The chain couples TRBV20-1 to TRBJ1-1; no definite D call. From germline, CDR1 is DFQATT and CDR2 SNEGSKA (reference sequence). Trimming removed 3 bases at V and 2 bases at J, with 4 bases between. This CDR3 spans 11 amino acids. The CDR3 nucleotides read TGCAGTGCTAGCTTAAACACTGAAGCTTTCTTT. This translates into CSASLNTEAFF.

This sequence joins TRBV15 and TRBJ1-5; TRBD1 is a possible D gene (6 bases). The ends were cut back, 5 bases at V and 0 bases at J, with 20 bases in the middle. The length of the CDR3 is 18 residues. The germline V gene encodes CDR1 LNHNV and CDR2 YYDKDF (reference sequence). CDR3 DNA sequence: TGTGCCACCAGCCTCGATCCTCCCCGGACAGATAGCAATCAGCCCCAGCATTTT. Residues: CATSLDPPRTDSNQPQHF. Full variable domain (remainder filled in from reference TRBV15 and TRBJ1-5): DAMVIQNPRYQVTQFGKPVTLSCSQTLNHNVMYWYQQKSSQAPKLLFHYYDKDFNNEADTPDNFQSRRPNTSFCFLDIRSPGLGDTAMYLCATSLDPPRTDSNQPQHFGDGTRLSIL.

The chain recombines TRBV7-8 with TRBJ2-5; D is uncertain. The CDR3 loop spans 13 amino acids. V was shortened by 1 base and J by 2 bases, with 5 bases between the two germline ends. Per germline, CDR1 SGHVS and CDR2 FQNEAQ. In DNA, the CDR3 is TGTGCCAGCAGCTTAGTCAGTCAAGAGACCCAGTACTTC. It translates to CASSLVSQETQYF.

The chain uses TRBV27 and TRBJ2-4, with D possibly being TRBD1 (7 bases). Trimming removed 6 bases from V and 2 bases from J, with 11 bases in between. Per the germline V gene, CDR1 is MNHEY and CDR2 is SMNVEV (reference sequence). CDR3 length: 14 amino acids. The CDR3: CASRSGGSKNIQYF. The CDR3 DNA is TGTGCCAGCAGATCAGGGGGGTCCAAAAACATTCAGTACTTC.

The chain links TRBV7-9 to TRBJ1-2, with 9 bases lining up with TRBD1. The CDR3 contains 15 residues. Losses at the gene ends were 5 bases for V and 8 bases for J; bases not matched to a gene: 12. Germline assignment: CDR1 SEHNR and CDR2 FQNEAQ (reference sequence). The CDR3 is CASSAQTGGEEGYTF. The CDR3 bases are TGTGCCAGCAGCGCCCAAACAGGGGGCGAGGAGGGCTACACCTTC.